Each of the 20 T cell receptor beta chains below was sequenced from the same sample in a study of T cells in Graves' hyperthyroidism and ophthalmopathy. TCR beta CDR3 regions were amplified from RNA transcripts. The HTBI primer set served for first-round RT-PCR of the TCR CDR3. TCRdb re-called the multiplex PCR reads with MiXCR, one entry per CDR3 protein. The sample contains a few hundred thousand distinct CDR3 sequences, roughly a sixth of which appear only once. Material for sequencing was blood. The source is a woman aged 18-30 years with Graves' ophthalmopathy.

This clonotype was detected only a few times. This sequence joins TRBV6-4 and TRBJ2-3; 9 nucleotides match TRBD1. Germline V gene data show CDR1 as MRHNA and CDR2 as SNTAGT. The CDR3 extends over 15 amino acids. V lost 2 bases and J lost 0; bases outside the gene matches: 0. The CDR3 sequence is CASSDGTGSTDTQYF. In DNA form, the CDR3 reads TGTGCCAGCAGTGACGGGACAGGGAGCACAGATACGCAGTATTTT.

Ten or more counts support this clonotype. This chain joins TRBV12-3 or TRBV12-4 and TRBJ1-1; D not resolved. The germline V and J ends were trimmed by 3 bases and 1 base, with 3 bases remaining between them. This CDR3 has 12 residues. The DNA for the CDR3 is TGTGCCAGCAGTTTCAAGAACACTGAAGCTTTCTTT. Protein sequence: CASSFKNTEAFF.

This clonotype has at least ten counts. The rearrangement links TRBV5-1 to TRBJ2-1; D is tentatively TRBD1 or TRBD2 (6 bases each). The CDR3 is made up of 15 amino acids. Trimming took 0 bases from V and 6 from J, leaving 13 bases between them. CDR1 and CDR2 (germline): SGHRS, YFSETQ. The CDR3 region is CASSLGGASPNEQFF. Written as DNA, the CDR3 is TGCGCCAGCAGCTTGGGGGGGGCTAGCCCCAATGAGCAGTTCTTC.

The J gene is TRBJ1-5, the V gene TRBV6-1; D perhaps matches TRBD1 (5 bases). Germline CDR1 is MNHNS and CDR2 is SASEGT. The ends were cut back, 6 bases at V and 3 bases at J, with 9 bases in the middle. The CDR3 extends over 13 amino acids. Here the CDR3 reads CASRKGINQPQHF. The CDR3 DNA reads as TGTGCCAGCAGGAAGGGGATCAATCAGCCCCAGCATTTT.

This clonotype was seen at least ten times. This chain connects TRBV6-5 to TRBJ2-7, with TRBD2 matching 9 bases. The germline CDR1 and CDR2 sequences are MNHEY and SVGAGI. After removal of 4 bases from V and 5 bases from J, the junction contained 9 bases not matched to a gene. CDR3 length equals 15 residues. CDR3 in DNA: TGTGCCAGCAGTTCTTTTGGGCTAGCGGGAAACGAGCAGTACTTC. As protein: CASSSFGLAGNEQYF.

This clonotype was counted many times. The CDR3 region is CASSLVETYEQYF. The CDR3 DNA sequence: TGTGCCAGCAGCTTAGTGGAGACGTACGAGCAGTACTTC. This chain joins TRBV7-9 and TRBJ2-7, with D unclear. Trimming cost V 1 base and J 4 bases, with 8 bases left between them. This CDR3 is built from 13 residues. The germline V gene has CDR1 SEHNR and CDR2 FQNEAQ (reference sequence).

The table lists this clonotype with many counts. CDR3 amino acids: CASSQDGGRGYSYEQYF. CDR3 nucleotide sequence: TGTGCCAGCAGCCAAGACGGCGGGAGAGGATATTCCTACGAGCAGTACTTC. J is TRBJ2-7 and V is TRBV3-1; 7 bases line up with TRBD2. V gave up 0 bases and J gave up 1 base; unmatched junction bases: 9. CDR1 and CDR2 from the germline V gene are LGHDT and YNNKEL (reference sequence). The CDR3 is 17 residues long.

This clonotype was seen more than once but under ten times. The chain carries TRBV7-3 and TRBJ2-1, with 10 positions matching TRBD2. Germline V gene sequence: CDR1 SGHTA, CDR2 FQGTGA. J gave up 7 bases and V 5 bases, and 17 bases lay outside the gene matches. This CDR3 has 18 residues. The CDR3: CASSPLGGGLAVGNEQFF. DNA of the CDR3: TGTGCCAGCAGCCCCCTCGGGGGTGGACTAGCGGTGGGGAATGAGCAGTTCTTC. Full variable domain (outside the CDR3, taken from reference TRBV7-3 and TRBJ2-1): GAGVSQTPSNKVTEKGKYVELRCDPISGHTALYWYRQSLGQGPEFLIYFQGTGAADDSGLPNDRFFAVRPEGSVSTLKIQRTERGDSAVYLCASSPLGGGLAVGNEQFFGPGTRLTVL.

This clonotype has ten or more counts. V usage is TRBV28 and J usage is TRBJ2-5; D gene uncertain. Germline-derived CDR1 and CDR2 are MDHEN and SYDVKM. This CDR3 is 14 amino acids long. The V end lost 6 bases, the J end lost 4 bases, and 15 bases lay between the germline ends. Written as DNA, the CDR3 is TGTGCCAGCAGATCCCGAGTAGCTGGAGAGACCCAGTACTTC. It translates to CASRSRVAGETQYF.

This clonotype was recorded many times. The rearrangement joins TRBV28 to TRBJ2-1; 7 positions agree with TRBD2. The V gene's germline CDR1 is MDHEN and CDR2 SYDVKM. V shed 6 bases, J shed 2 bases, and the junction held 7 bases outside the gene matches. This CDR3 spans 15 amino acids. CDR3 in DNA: TGTGCCAGCAGACCAAGCGGGGCTGCCTACAATGAGCAGTTCTTC. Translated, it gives CASRPSGAAYNEQFF.

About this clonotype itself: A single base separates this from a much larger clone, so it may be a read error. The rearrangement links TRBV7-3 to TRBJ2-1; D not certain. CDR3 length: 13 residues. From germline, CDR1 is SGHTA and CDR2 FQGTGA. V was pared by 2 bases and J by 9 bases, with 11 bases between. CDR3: CASSLHRGAEQFF. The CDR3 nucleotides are TGTGCCAGCAGCTTACATCGCGGCGCTGAGCAGTTCTTC.

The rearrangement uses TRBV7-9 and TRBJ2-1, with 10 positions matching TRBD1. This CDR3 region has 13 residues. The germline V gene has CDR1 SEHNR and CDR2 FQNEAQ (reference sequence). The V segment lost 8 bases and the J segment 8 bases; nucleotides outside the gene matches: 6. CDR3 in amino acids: CASGPTGGDEQFF. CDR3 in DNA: TGTGCCAGCGGCCCGACAGGGGGCGATGAGCAGTTCTTC.

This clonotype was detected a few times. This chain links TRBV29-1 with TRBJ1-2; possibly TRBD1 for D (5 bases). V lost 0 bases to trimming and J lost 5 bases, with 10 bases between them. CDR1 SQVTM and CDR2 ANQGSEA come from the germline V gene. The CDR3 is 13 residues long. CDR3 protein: CSVEEAGLYGYTF. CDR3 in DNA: TGCAGCGTTGAAGAGGCAGGGTTATATGGCTACACCTTC. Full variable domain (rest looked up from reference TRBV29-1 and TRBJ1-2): SAVISQKPSRDICQRGTSLTIQCQVDSQVTMMFWYRQQPGQSLTLIATANQGSEATYESGFVIDKFPISRPNLTFSTLTVSNMSPEDSSIYLCSVEEAGLYGYTFGSGTRLTVV.

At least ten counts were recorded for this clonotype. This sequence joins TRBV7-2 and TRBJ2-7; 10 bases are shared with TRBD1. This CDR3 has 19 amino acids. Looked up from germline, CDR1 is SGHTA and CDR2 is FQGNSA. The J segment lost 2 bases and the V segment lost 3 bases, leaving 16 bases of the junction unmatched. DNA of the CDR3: TGTGCCAGCAGCTTCTCAACAGCCGGGACAGGGGTTCAAACCTACGAGCAGTACTTC. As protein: CASSFSTAGTGVQTYEQYF.

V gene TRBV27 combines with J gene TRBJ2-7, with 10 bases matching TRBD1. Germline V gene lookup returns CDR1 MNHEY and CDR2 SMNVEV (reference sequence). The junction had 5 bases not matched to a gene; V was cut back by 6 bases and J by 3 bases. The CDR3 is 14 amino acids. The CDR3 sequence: CASRDRGSRYEQYF. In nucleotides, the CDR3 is TGTGCCAGCAGGGACAGGGGGTCACGCTACGAGCAGTACTTC.

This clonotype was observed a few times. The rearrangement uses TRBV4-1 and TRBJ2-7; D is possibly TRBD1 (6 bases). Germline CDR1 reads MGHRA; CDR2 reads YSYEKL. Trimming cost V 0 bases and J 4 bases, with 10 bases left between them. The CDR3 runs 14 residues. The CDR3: CASSQDPGQYEQYF. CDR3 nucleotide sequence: TGCGCCAGCAGCCAAGACCCGGGACAATACGAGCAGTACTTC.

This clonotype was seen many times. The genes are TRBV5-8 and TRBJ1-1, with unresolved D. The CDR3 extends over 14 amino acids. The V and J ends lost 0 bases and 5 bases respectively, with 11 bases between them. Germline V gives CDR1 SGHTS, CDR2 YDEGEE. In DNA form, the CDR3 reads TGTGCCAGCAGCTTGGCCCGGGTGGGGACTGAAGCTTTCTTT. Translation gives CASSLARVGTEAFF.

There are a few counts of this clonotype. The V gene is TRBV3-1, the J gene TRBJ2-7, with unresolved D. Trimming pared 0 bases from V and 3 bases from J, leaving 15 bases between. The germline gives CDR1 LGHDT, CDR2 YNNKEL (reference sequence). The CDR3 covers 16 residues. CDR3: CASSQDITESLYEQYF. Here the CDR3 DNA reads TGTGCCAGCAGCCAAGATATAACCGAGAGCCTCTACGAGCAGTACTTC.

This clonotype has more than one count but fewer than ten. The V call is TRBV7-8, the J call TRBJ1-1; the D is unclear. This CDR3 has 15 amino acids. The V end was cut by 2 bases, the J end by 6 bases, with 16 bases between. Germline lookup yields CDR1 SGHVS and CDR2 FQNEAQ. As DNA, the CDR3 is TGTGCCAGCAGCTTAATGTTTAGGGCAATATCTGAAGCTTTCTTT. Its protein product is CASSLMFRAISEAFF.

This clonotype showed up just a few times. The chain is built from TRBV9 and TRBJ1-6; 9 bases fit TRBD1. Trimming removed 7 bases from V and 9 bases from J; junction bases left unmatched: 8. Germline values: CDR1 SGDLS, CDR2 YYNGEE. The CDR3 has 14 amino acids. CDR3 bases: TGTGCCAGCCGACCGGGACAGGGTTCTTCACCCCTCCACTTT. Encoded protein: CASRPGQGSSPLHF. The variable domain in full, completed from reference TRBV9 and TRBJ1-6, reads DSGVTQTPKHLITATGQRVTLRCSPRSGDLSVYWYQQSLDQGLQFLIQYYNGEERAKGNILERFSAQQFPDLHSELNLSSLELGDSALYFCASRPGQGSSPLHFGNGTRLTVT.